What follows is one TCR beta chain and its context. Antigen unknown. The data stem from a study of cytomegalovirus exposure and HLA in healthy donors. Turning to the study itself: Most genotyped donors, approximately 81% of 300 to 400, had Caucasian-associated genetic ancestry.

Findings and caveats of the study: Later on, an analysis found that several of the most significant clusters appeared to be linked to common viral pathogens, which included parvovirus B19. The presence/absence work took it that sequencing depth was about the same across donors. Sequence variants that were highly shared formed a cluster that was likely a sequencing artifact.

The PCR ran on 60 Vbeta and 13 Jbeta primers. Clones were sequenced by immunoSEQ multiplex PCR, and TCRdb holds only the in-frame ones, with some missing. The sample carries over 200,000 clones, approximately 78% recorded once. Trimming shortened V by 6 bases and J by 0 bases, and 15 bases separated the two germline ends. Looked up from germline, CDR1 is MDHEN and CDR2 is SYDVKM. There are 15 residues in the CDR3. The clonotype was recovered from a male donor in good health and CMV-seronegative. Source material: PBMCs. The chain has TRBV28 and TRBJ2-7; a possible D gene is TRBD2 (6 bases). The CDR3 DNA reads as TGTGCCAGCAGCCCCCCCGGGAGACGCTCCTACGAGCAGTACTTC. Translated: CASSPPGRRSYEQYF.